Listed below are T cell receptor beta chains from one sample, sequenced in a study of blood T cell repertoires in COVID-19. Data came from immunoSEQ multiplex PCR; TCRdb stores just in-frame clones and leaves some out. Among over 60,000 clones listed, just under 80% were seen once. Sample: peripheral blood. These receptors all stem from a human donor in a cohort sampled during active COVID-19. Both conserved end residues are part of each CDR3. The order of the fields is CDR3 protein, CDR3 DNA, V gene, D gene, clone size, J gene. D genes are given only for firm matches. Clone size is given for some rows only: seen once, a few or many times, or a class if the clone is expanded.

CASNLGAGVGQPQHF TGTGCCAGCAACCTAGGGGCAGGGGTGGGTCAGCCCCAGCATTTT TRBV28 NA once TRBJ1-5
CASSLGTGFFQPQHF TGTGCCAGCAGCCTCGGGACAGGGTTTTTTCAGCCCCAGCATTTT TRBV7-6 TRBD1 once TRBJ1-5
CASSRKEGLAKNIQYF TGTGCCAGCAGCCGGAAGGAGGGGTTGGCCAAAAACATTCAGTACTTC TRBV11-2 NA NA TRBJ2-4
CASSPGQGATGELFF TGTGCCAGCTCACCTGGACAGGGGGCGACCGGGGAGCTGTTTTTT TRBV18 TRBD1 NA TRBJ2-2
CASNRRGGRQETQYF TGTGCCAGCAATAGACGGGGGGGAAGGCAAGAGACCCAGTACTTC TRBV5-4 TRBD2 few TRBJ2-5
CASSPPGTGFATNEKLFF TGTGCCAGCAGCCCCCCGGGGACAGGGTTTGCAACTAATGAAAAACTGTTTTTT TRBV9 TRBD1 NA TRBJ1-4
CASSRQGVTEAFF TGTGCCAGTAGCCGACAGGGGGTCACTGAAGCTTTCTTT TRBV19 TRBD1 NA TRBJ1-1
CASSPGGQQEKLFF TGTGCCAGCAGCCCAGGGGGACAGCAAGAAAAACTGTTTTTT TRBV7-2 TRBD1 once TRBJ1-4
CASSFRPGRTDTQYF TGTGCCAGCAGTTTTCGACCAGGGCGCACAGATACGCAGTATTTT TRBV28 NA NA TRBJ2-3
CASSQFGLQETQYF TGTGCCAGCAGCCAATTCGGTCTTCAAGAGACCCAGTACTTC TRBV14 NA few TRBJ2-5
CASSYGPGSGRPLIRYEQYF TGTGCCAGCAGTTACGGACCGGGTAGCGGGAGGCCGCTGATAAGATACGAGCAGTACTTC TRBV6-2/TRBV6-3 TRBD2 NA TRBJ2-7
CASSIESSGANVLTF TGTGCCAGTAGTATTGAGAGCTCTGGGGCCAACGTCCTGACTTTC TRBV19 NA NA TRBJ2-6
CASSATTGGNEKLFF TGTGCCAGCAGCGCCACGACAGGGGGAAATGAAAAACTGTTTTTT TRBV11-2 TRBD1 NA TRBJ1-4
CASSLTNYGYTF TGTGCCAGCAGTCTAACGAACTATGGCTACACCTTC TRBV12-3/TRBV12-4 NA NA TRBJ1-2
CASRTGNAKETQYF TGTGCCAGCAGGACCGGGAACGCTAAAGAGACCCAGTACTTC TRBV14 NA once TRBJ2-5
CASSSGLAGGYEQYF TGCGCCAGCAGCTCGGGACTAGCGGGAGGCTACGAGCAGTACTTC TRBV5-1 TRBD2 NA TRBJ2-7
CASSSPGLVYNEQFF TGTGCCAGCAGTTCACCGGGACTAGTCTACAATGAGCAGTTCTTC TRBV27 TRBD2 NA TRBJ2-1
CASSQALAGETQYF TGTGCCAGCAGCCAAGCACTAGCAGGAGAGACCCAGTACTTC TRBV3-1/TRBV3-2 NA NA TRBJ2-5
CATISGSQEQYF TGTGCCACCATTAGCGGGAGCCAGGAGCAGTACTTC TRBV28 TRBD2 few TRBJ2-7
CASSLAGQGFNEQFF TGTGCCAGCAGCTTAGCGGGGCAGGGATTCAATGAGCAGTTCTTC TRBV7-2 NA NA TRBJ2-1